This TCR beta chain was identified during a study of sequential checkpoint blockade in melanoma. The overall study: TCRβ was sequenced from DNA of some 89 pretreatment tumors. Whole-study results and caveats: Tumor T-cell fraction and clonality correlated with PD-L1 and CD8+ counts.

Noted treatment: randomized to nivolumab then ipilimumab (arm A) or the reverse (arm B). For this clone: As yet, its antigen is unknown.

Profiled with immunoSEQ multiplex PCR; TCRdb holds only in-frame clones, not every one. The sample lists about 5,100 clones; around two fifths were seen once. This CDR3 spans 13 amino acids. V was shortened by 6 bases and J by 6 bases, with 15 bases between the two germline ends. This sequence joins TRBV23-1 and TRBJ2-7; the D call may be TRBD1 or TRBD2 (5 bases each). TRBV23-1 is treated as an ORF (open reading frame) with a function not yet certain. This TCR came from a human donor with melanoma. Source: tumor tissue (inferred from file names), taken from a patient given nivolumab and ipilimumab in sequence. CDR3 residues: CASSSGARGEQYF. CDR3 coding DNA: TGCGCCAGCAGCTCCGGGGCTCGCGGCGAGCAGTACTTC.